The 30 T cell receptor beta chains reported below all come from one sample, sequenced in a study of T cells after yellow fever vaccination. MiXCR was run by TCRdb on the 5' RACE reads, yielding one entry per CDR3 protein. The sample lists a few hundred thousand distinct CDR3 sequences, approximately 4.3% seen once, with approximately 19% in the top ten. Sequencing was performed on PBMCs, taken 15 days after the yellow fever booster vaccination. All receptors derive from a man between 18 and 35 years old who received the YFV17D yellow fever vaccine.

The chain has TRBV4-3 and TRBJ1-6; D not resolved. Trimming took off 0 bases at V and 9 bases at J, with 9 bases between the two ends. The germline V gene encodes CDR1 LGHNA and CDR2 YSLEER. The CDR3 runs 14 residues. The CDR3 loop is CASSQDTLVSPLHF. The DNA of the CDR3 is TGCGCCAGCAGCCAAGATACCTTGGTTTCACCCCTCCACTTT.

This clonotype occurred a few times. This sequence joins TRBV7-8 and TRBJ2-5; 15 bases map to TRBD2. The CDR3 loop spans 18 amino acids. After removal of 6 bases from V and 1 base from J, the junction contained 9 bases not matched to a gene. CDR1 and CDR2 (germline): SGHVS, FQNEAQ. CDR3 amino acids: CASSPSGTSGGIQETQYF. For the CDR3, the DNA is TGTGCCAGCAGTCCCTCCGGGACTAGCGGGGGGATCCAAGAGACCCAGTACTTC.

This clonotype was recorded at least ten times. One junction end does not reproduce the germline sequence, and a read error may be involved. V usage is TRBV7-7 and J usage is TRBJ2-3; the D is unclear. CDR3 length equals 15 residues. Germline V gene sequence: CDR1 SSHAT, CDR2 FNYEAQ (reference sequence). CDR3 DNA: TGTGCTAGCAGCTTTGGCACCTCTAGCACAGATACGCAGTATTTT. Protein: CASSFGTSSTDTQYF.

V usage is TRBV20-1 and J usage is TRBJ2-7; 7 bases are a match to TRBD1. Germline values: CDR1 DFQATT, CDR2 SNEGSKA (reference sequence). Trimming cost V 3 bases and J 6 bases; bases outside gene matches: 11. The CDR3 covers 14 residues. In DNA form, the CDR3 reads TGCAGTGCTAGGTTCTCCGACAGGGCTCCCGAGCAGTACGTC. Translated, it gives CSARFSDRAPEQYV.

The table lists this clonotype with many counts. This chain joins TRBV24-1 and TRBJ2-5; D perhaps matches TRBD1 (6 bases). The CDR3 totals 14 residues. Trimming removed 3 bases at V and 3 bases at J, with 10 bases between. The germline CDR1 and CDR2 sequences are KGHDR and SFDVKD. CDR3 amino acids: CATSDPRTEETQYF. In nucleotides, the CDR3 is TGTGCCACCAGTGATCCCCGGACAGAAGAGACCCAGTACTTC.

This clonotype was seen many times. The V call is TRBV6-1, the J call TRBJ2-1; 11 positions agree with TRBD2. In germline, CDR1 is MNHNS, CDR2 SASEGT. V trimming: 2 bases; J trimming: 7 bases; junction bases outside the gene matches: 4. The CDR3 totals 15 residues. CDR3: CASSERLAGRNEQFF. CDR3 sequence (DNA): TGTGCCAGCAGTGAACGACTAGCGGGGCGTAATGAGCAGTTCTTC.

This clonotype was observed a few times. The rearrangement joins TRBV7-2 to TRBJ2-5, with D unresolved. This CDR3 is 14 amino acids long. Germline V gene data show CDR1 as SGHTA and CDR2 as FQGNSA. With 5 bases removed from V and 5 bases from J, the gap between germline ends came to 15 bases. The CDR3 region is CASSDRLLGETQYF. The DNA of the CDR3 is TGTGCCAGCAGCGACCGTTTATTAGGGGAGACCCAGTACTTC.

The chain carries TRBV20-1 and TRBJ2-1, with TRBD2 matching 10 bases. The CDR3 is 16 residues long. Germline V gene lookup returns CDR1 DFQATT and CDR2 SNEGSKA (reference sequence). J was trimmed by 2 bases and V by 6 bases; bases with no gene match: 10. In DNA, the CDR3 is TGCAGTGCCGACCGGGGGAGCGGGGGGGCCTACAATGAGCAGTTCTTC. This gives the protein CSADRGSGGAYNEQFF.

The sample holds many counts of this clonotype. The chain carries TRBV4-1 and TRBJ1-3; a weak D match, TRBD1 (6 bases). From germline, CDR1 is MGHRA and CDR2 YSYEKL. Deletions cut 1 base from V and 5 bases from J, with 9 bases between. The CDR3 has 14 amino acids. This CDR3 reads CASSQGQGRNTIYF. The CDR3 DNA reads TGCGCCAGCAGCCAAGGGCAGGGGCGAAACACCATATATTTT.

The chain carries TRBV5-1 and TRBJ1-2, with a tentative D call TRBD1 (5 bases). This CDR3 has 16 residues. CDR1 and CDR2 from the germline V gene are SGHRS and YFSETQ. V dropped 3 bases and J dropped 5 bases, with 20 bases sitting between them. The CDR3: CASSSRTGTAVYGYTF. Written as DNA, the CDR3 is TGCGCCAGCAGCTCGAGGACCGGGACCGCCGTTTATGGCTACACCTTC.

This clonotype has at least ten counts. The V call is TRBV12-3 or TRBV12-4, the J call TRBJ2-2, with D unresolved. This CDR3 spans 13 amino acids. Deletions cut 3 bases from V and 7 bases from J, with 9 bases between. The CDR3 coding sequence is TGTGCCAGCAGTTTTTCCTCCAACGGGGAGCTGTTTTTT. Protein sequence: CASSFSSNGELFF.

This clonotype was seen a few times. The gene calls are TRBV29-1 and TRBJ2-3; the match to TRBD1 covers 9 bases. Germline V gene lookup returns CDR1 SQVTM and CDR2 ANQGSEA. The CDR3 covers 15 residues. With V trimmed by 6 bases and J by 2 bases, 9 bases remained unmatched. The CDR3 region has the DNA TGCAGCGTCGAACTGACAGGGGGTACCACAGATACGCAGTATTTT. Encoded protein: CSVELTGGTTDTQYF.

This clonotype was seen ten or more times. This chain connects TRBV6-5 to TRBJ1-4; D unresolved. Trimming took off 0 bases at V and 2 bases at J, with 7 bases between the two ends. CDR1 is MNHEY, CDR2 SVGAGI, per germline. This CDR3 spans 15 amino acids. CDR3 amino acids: CASSYSGSTNEKLFF. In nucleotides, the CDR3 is TGTGCCAGCAGTTACTCGGGTAGCACTAATGAAAAACTGTTTTTT.

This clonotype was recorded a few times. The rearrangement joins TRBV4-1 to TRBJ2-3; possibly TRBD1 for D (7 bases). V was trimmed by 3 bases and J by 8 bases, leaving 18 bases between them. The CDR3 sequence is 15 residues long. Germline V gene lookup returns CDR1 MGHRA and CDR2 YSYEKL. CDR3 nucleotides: TGCGCCAGCAGCCATCCCCTAGCGAGGGACAGTACGCAGTATTTT. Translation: CASSHPLARDSTQYF.

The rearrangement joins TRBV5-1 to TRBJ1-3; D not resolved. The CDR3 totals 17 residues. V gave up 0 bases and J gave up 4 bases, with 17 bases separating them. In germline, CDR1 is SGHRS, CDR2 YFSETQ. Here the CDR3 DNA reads TGCGCCAGCAGCTTGGTCTACGGTAATGTGGAGGGAAACACCATATATTTT. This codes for CASSLVYGNVEGNTIYF.

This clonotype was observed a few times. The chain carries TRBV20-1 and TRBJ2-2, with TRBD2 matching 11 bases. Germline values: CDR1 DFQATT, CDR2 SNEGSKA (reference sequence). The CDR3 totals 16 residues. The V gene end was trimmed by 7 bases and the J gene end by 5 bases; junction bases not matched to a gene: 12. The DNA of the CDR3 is TGCAGTGGACGGGCAGCAGGACTAGCGGGTACCGGGGAGCTGTTTTTT. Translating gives CSGRAAGLAGTGELFF.

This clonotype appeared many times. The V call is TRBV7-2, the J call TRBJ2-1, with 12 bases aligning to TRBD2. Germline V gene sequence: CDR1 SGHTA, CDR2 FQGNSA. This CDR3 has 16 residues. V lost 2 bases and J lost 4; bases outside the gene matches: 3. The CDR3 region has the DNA TGTGCCAGCAGCTTACATGGACTAGCGGGGTACAATGAGCAGTTCTTC. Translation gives CASSLHGLAGYNEQFF.

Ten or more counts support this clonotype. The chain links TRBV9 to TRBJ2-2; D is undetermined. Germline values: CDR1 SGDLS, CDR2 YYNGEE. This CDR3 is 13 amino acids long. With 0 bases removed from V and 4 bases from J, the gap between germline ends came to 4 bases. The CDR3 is CASSVELTGELFF. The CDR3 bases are TGTGCCAGCAGCGTAGAGCTCACCGGGGAGCTGTTTTTT.

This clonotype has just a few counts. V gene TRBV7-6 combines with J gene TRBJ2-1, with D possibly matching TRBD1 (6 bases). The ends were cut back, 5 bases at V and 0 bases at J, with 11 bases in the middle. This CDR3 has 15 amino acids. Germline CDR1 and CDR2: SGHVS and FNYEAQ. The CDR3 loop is CASSRQVSSYNEQFF. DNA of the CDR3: TGTGCCAGCAGCCGACAGGTGAGCTCCTACAATGAGCAGTTCTTC. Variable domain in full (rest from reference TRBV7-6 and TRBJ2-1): GAGVSQSPRYKVTKRGQDVALRCDPISGHVSLYWYRQALGQGPEFLTYFNYEAQQDKSGLPNDRFSAERPEGSISTLTIQRTEQRDSAMYRCASSRQVSSYNEQFFGPGTRLTVL.

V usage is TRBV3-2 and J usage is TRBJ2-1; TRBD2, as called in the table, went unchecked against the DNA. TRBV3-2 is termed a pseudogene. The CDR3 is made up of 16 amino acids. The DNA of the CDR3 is TGTGCCAGCAGCCTGAGGGGCCCGGTTCATCCCAATGAGCAGCTCTTC. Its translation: CASSLRGPVHPNEQLF.

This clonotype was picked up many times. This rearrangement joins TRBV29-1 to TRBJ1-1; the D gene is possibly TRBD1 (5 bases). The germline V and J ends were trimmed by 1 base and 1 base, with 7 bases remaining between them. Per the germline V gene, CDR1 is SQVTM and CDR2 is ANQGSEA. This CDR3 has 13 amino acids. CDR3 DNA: TGCAGCGTTGAAGGGGGCCAGAACACTGAAGCTTTCTTT. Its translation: CSVEGGQNTEAFF.

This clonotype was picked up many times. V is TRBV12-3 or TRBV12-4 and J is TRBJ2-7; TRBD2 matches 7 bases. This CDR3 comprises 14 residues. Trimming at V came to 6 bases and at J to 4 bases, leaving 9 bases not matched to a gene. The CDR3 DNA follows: TGTGCCAGCAGCCGGGACGGGGGGACTTACGAGCAGTACTTC. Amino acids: CASSRDGGTYEQYF.

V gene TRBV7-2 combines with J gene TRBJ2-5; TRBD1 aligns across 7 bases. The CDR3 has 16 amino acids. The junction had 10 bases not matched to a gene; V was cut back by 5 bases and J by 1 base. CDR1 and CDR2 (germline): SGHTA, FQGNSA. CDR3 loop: CASSKPRQGRQETQYF. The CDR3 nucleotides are TGTGCCAGCAGCAAACCCCGACAGGGTCGCCAAGAGACCCAGTACTTC.

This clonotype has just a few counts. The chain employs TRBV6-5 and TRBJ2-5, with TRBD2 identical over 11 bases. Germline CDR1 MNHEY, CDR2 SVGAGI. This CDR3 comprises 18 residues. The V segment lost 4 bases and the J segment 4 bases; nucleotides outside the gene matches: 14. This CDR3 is CASSFQPALAGEIETQYF. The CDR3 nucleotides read TGTGCCAGCAGTTTCCAACCTGCACTAGCGGGGGAAATAGAGACCCAGTACTTC.

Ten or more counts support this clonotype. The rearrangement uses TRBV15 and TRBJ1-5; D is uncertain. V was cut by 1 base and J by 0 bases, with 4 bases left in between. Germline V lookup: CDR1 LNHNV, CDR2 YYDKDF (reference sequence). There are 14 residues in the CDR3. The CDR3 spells CATSRVHSNQPQHF. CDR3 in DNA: TGTGCCACCAGCAGAGTTCATAGCAATCAGCCCCAGCATTTT.

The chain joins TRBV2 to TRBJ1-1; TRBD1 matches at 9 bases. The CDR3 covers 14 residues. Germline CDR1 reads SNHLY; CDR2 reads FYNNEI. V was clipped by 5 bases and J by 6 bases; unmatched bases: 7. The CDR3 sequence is CASSPGQGVPEAFF. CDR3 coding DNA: TGTGCCAGCAGTCCGGGACAGGGCGTCCCTGAAGCTTTCTTT.

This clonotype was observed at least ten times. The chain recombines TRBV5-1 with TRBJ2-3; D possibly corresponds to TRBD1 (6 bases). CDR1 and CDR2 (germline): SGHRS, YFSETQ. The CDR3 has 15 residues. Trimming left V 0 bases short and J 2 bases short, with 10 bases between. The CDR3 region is CASSLEGGPTDTQYF. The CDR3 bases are TGCGCCAGCAGCTTGGAAGGGGGACCCACAGATACGCAGTATTTT.

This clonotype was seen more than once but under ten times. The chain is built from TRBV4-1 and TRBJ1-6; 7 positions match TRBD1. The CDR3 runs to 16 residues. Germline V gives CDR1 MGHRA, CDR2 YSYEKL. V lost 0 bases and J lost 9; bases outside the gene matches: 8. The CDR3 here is CASSQDRRQGSSPLHF. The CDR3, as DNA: TGCGCCAGCAGCCAAGATCGGAGACAGGGAAGTTCACCCCTCCACTTT.

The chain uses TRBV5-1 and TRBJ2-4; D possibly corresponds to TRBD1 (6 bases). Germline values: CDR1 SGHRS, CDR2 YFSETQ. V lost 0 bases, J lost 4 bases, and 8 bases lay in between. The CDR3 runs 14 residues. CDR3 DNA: TGCGCCAGCAGCTTGGGGACAGCAAAAAACATTCAGTACTTC. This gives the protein CASSLGTAKNIQYF.

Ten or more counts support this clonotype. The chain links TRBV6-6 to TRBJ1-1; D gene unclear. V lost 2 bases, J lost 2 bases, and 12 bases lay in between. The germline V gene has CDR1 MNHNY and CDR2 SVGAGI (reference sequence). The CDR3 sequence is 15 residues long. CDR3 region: CASSYVSLLNTEAFF. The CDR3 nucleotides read TGTGCCAGCAGTTACGTGAGTCTTTTAAACACTGAAGCTTTCTTT.